This is a list of T cell receptor beta chains from one sample in a study of blood T cell repertoires in COVID-19. Profiling relied on immunoSEQ multiplex PCR, and the TCRdb table lists in-frame clones only, not all of them. The profile shows 65,000 to 70,000 clones, 60% to 80% of them singletons. The sample was peripheral blood. The source is a woman aged 55-70 years with acute or convalescent COVID-19. The CDR3 runs from the conserved cysteine through the conserved F or W. A D gene is named only where the DNA matches it firmly. Clone size is not always given. Where it is, it says once, few, many or a class for expanded clones.

j_call v_call clone_size d_call cdr3_aa cdr3_nt
TRBJ1-2 TRBV3-1/TRBV3-2 . TRBD1 CASSLGGQFRGYTF TGTGCCAGCAGCCTAGGGGGACAGTTTCGTGGCTACACCTTC
TRBJ2-7 TRBV5-1 once TRBD1 CASSGSTGGENEQYF TGCGCCAGCAGCGGGAGTACAGGGGGCGAAAACGAGCAGTACTTC
TRBJ2-7 TRBV6-2/TRBV6-3 . TRBD1 CASSYPSAGTASYEQYF TGTGCCAGCAGTTACCCGTCCGCCGGGACAGCATCCTACGAGCAGTACTTC
TRBJ1-1 TRBV9 few TRBD1 CASSVDLSGGLNTEAFF TGTGCCAGCAGCGTAGACTTGTCAGGGGGCCTGAACACTGAAGCTTTCTTT
TRBJ1-1 TRBV7-2 . . CASSFDSLNTEAFF TGTGCCAGCAGCTTTGACAGCTTGAACACTGAAGCTTTCTTT
TRBJ2-4 TRBV11-3 . TRBD1 CASSLGQGTAKNIQYF TGTGCCAGCAGCTTAGGCCAGGGGACAGCAAAAAACATTCAGTACTTC
TRBJ1-2 TRBV18 . TRBD1 CASLQGPNYGYTF TGTGCCAGCTTACAGGGGCCTAACTATGGCTACACCTTC
TRBJ1-5 TRBV7-9 . . CASSLAQGDQPQHF TGTGCCAGCAGCTTAGCGCAAGGGGATCAGCCCCAGCATTTT
TRBJ2-3 TRBV15 . . CATSERREDTQYF TGTGCCACCTCCGAGCGGAGGGAAGATACGCAGTATTTT
TRBJ1-6 TRBV7-2 . . CASSLGAFNSPLHF TGTGCCAGCAGCTTAGGAGCGTTTAATTCACCCCTCCACTTT
TRBJ1-2 TRBV6-4 . TRBD1 CASWDRVGGYTF TGTGCCAGCTGGGACAGGGTCGGTGGCTACACCTTC
TRBJ1-5 TRBV6-2/TRBV6-3 . . CASSYQDASNQPQHF TGTGCCAGCAGTTACCAGGATGCTAGCAATCAGCCCCAGCATTTT
TRBJ1-1 TRBV7-2 . TRBD1 CASSFSGTGVGTEAFF TGTGCCAGCAGCTTCTCCGGGACAGGGGTGGGCACTGAAGCTTTCTTT
TRBJ2-3 TRBV7-2 . . CASSQTRPGWADTQYF TGTGCCAGCAGCCAAACCAGGCCCGGTTGGGCGGATACGCAGTATTTT
TRBJ2-5 TRBV9 . . CASSVYEEGTQYF TGTGCCAGCAGCGTCTATGAGGAGGGGACCCAGTACTTC
TRBJ2-1 TRBV11-2 . . CASSHHSYNEQFF TGTGCCAGCAGTCATCACTCCTACAATGAGCAGTTCTTC
TRBJ1-2 TRBV10-3 . TRBD1 CAISETGVHGYTF TGTGCCATCAGCGAGACAGGGGTCCATGGCTACACCTTC
TRBJ1-6 TRBV6-5 . . CASSSDSRNSPLHF TGTGCCAGCAGTTCGGACAGCCGAAATTCACCCCTCCACTTT
TRBJ1-6 TRBV6-5 . . CASSFQNSPLHF TGTGCCAGCAGTTTCCAGAATTCACCCCTCCACTTT